This T cell receptor beta chain was captured by sequencing in a study of Ad26.COV2.S vaccination and SARS-CoV-2 variants (dated by TCRdb to the early 2020s). Regarding the complete study: Vaccine-arm donors were drawn from COV1001, a multicentre, randomized, double-blind, placebo-controlled phase I-IIa trial of Ad26.COV2.S in healthy adults. Ad26.COV2.S was administered intramuscularly at 5 x 10^10 or 1 x 10^11 viral particles, either as a single shot or as two shots given 56 days apart. TCRbeta repertoire sequencing served as the tool for gauging how specific and how broad the SARS-CoV-2-reactive T cell receptors were following Ad26.COV2.S vaccination. A total of some 30 samples were included in the TCR-sequenced set, comprising about 20 Ad26.COV2.S vaccine recipients, 5 placebo recipients and 8 SARS-CoV-2 convalescent individuals. Trial participants were randomized into five groups of five, in which low-dose or high-dose Ad26.COV2.S was given once or twice, or placebo was given on both occasions. Investigators did not know the trial group allocation while performing experiments and assessing outcomes. General conclusions and limits of the study: Substantial breadth of spike-specific CD8+ and CD4+ T cell responses was reported after vaccination. Spike-specific TCR breadth was higher in Ad26.COV2.S recipients than in placebo recipients (P = 0.0014). The study was not powered for comparison of responses between vaccine doses or regimens. Vaccine and placebo recipients had comparable non-spike TCR breadth, which fits with the vaccine containing only spike. It was noted by the authors that total T cell responses may have been underestimated by the TCR breadth and depth analyses.

The label giving this sample's treatment or condition can be read as: 15 to 20 received Ad26.COV2.S at low or high dose, single or two shots; about 5 received placebo; per-sample allocation not given. Repertoires of vaccine and placebo recipients were sequenced from samples collected on day 63 after the first injection. Cohort 1b enrolled 25 to 30 adults aged 18-55 years at a single site in Boston, USA, between 29 July and 7 August 2020. As a vaccine, Ad26.COV2.S was a replication-incompetent adenovirus type 26 vector that expressed a prefusion-stabilized SARS-CoV-2 spike protein derived from the original Wuhan strain. Concerning this clone: Its antigen specificity is not known. No base qualities exist here, and no much larger clone lies one base off it.

The immunoSEQ Assay was used to sequence TCRbeta CDR3 regions. After extraction, genomic DNA underwent amplification by bias-controlled multiplex PCR, followed by high-throughput sequencing. In the paper's pipeline: To quantify the absolute abundance of every unique TCRbeta CDR3 region, sequences were collapsed and filtered. T cell fraction was estimated by normalizing TCRbeta template counts to usable DNA, which was measured by amplifying reference genes present in all nucleated cells. Repertoire TCRs were annotated as SARS-CoV-2-specific by exact matching of V gene, CDR3 amino acid sequence and J gene to a known reactive TCR set. The reference SARS-CoV-2 TCR set was derived from MIRA and filtered for enrichment in COVID-19-positive ImmuneCODE repertoires, a step that removed public or cross-reactive TCRs. Using the MIRA antigens, annotated TCRs were further analysed by specific ORF or by position within an ORF. Depth was the summed frequency of annotated unique rearrangements, while breadth was defined as annotated unique rearrangements over total unique productive rearrangements. Two-sided Wilcoxon rank-sum tests were used to compare TCR breadth between groups. The table was pulled from immuneACCESS by TCRdb, which kept in-frame rearrangements only. Such tables lose some clones; where checked, under half of the loss comes from unresolved V genes, and the rest has no known cause. The DNA was the basis for D and trimming; V, J and clone size are from that table. Across this sample there are about 680,000 clones, with about 89% seen only once. The ten biggest clones cover about 1.5% of the sample.

CDR1 and CDR2 are read off the germline V gene (reference sequence) as SGHKS and YYEKEE. Including cysteine and phenylalanine, the CDR3 has 13 amino acids. The DNA shown is the 39-base CDR3, in frame from base 1. The junction carries 5 bases between V and J, which are trimmed by 0 bases and 1 base respectively. Sequencing used peripheral blood, obtained in a trial of Ad26.COV2.S vaccine versus placebo. This chain joins TRBV5-5 to TRBJ2-7, with no reliable assignment of the D segment. The sequence derives from a person between 18 and 65 years old who received the Ad26.COV2.S COVID-19 vaccine or a placebo. The CDR3 here reads CASSLEGSYEQYF. The sequenced DNA is TGTGCCAGCAGCTTGGAAGGATCCTACGAGCAGTACTTC. Joined to the reference TRBV5-5 and TRBJ2-7 proteins, this CDR3 gives the full variable domain: DAGVTQSPTHLIKTRGQQVTLRCSPISGHKSVSWYQQVLGQGPQFIFQYYEKEERGRGNFPDRFSARQFPNYSSELNVNALLLGDSALYLCASSLEGSYEQYFGPGTRLTVT.